A selection of T cell receptor beta chains follows, all from one sample in a study of radiotherapy plus CTLA-4 blockade in lung cancer. The repertoire was sequenced with immunoSEQ multiplex PCR; TCRdb's copy has only in-frame clones and lacks some. The sample has about 95,000 clones; about 80% are singletons. The material sequenced was peripheral blood, taken from a patient treated with radiotherapy plus ipilimumab. These receptors all come from a human donor with non-small cell lung cancer who had stable disease on radiotherapy plus ipilimumab. Each CDR3 is given with its conserved first and last residue. The D gene is left open where the match is weak. The size field is filled for only some rows; it gives once, few, many or a size class.

>TRBV11-2|TRBJ1-3|-|-
TGTGCCAGCAGCGCGATACAGGGTTCTGGAAACACCATATATTTT
CASSAIQGSGNTIYF
>TRBV10-3|TRBJ2-5|-|-
TGTGCCATCAGTGAGTTTAGTCAAGAGACCCAGTACTTC
CAISEFSQETQYF
>TRBV6-5|TRBJ1-2|TRBD1|-
TGTGCCAGCAGACAGACGGGGGACAGGGGGACTGGCTACACCTTC
CASRQTGDRGTGYTF
>TRBV19|TRBJ1-1|-|few
TGTGCCAGTACTAACTACAGGACTGAAGCTTTCTTT
CASTNYRTEAFF
>TRBV5-6|TRBJ2-3|TRBD2|few
TGTGCCAGCAGCTTGGCGCTAGCGGGGGCAGATACGCAGTATTTT
CASSLALAGADTQYF
>TRBV6-5|TRBJ1-4|-|-
TGTGCCAGCAGTTTCCCCGGGGCGGGTCTAAATGAAAAACTGTTTTTT
CASSFPGAGLNEKLFF
>TRBV19|TRBJ2-5|TRBD2|once
TGTGCCAGTAGCCCCGAAGTAGCGGGGGGGAGTCGGACCCAGTACTTC
CASSPEVAGGSRTQYF
>TRBV6-5|TRBJ2-3|-|-
TGTGCCAGCAGACTGAGAGGGGGCACAGATACGCAGTATTTT
CASRLRGGTDTQYF
>TRBV27|TRBJ2-2|-|-
TGTGCCAGCAGTTGGTCGACACCCCAGAACACCGGGGAGCTGTTTTTT
CASSWSTPQNTGELFF
>TRBV6-1|TRBJ2-3|TRBD2|-
TGTGCCAGCAGTGAAAGAACTAGCGGGAGGGCCAACACAGATACGCAGTATTTT
CASSERTSGRANTDTQYF
>TRBV30|TRBJ2-7|TRBD2|-
TGTGCCTGGAGTCGGGGGGAGTTGTACGAGCAGTACTTC
CAWSRGELYEQYF
>TRBV19|TRBJ2-7|TRBD1|-
TGTGCCAGTAGTACGAAGACAGGGGGGTACTACGAGCAGTACTTC
CASSTKTGGYYEQYF
>TRBV19|TRBJ2-1|-|few
TGTGCCAGTAGACAGGACCGAAGCTCCTACAATGAGCAGTTCTTC
CASRQDRSSYNEQFF